Presented here are 14 T cell receptor beta chains from one specimen sequenced in a study of T cell clusters in autoimmune cytopenias. Each sample's input was 200 to 250 ng genomic DNA, some 40,000 genome equivalents. TRB rearrangements were amplified by touch-down multiplex PCR with mixed TRB-A/B primers. TCRdb re-called the multiplex PCR reads and catalogs CDR3 proteins one per entry, DNA excluded. The ten top clones account for 45% to 55%, within a sample of just under 5,000 distinct CDR3 sequences. These data were likewise used in another study, on T cell repertoires in aging, cancer and after chemotherapy.

The sample was peripheral blood. These TCRs come from a human donor with chronic lymphocytic leukemia. The donor label of this sample is uncertain.

This clonotype is called large based on its frequency. The chain is built from TRBV10-3 and TRBJ2-1; TCRdb selects TRBD1, and the lack of DNA leaves this call unchecked. CDR1 and CDR2 (germline): ENHRY, SYGVKD. This CDR3 comprises 14 residues. This CDR3 reads CAISDTGRNNEQFF.

This clonotype ranks as medium-sized in terms of frequency. The rearrangement links TRBV29-1 to TRBJ1-2; TCRdb's assignment of TRBD1 cannot be checked, as there is no DNA. The germline gives CDR1 SQVTM, CDR2 ANQGSEA. The CDR3 loop spans 15 amino acids. The CDR3 loop reads CSVPRTGRGGDGYTF.

V and J are TRBV5-6 and TRBJ2-5. From germline, CDR1 is SGHDT and CDR2 YYEEEE. The CDR3 totals 14 residues. The CDR3 is CASSLVWYQETQYF.

The rearrangement joins TRBV2 to TRBJ2-5; without DNA, the TCRdb call of TRBD1 cannot be checked. The CDR3 extends over 13 amino acids. Germline-derived CDR1 and CDR2 are SNHLY and FYNNEI. CDR3 loop: CASTYILTGDRYF.

The V call is TRBV7-9, the J call TRBJ2-5; TCRdb calls TRBD2, which cannot be checked without DNA. Germline CDR1 SEHNR, CDR2 FQNEAQ (reference sequence). This CDR3 spans 13 amino acids. The CDR3 loop is CASSISGRPTQYF.

The V and J genes are TRBV19 and TRBJ2-5; TCRdb returns TRBD2, unconfirmable since there is no DNA. Germline loops: CDR1 LNHDA, CDR2 SQIVND (reference sequence). The CDR3 runs to 13 residues. CDR3 sequence: CASSKLAGETQYF.

CDR3 amino acids: CSAKTGGTETQYF. V and J are TRBV20-1 and TRBJ2-5; TCRdb designates TRBD1, a call that cannot be tested without DNA. CDR3 size: 13 residues. CDR1 and CDR2 from the germline V gene are DFQATT and SNEGSKA (reference sequence).

CDR3 in amino acids: CASSFAGNEQFF. The chain carries TRBV11-2 and TRBJ2-1; TCRdb's D call of TRBD2 is untestable without DNA. The CDR3 runs to 12 residues. Germline CDR1 reads SGHAT; CDR2 reads FQNNGV.

This clonotype is labeled medium-sized based on frequency. CDR3 loop: CASSPGSSYNEQFF. This rearrangement joins TRBV5-1 to TRBJ2-1. CDR1 and CDR2 (germline): SGHRS, YFSETQ. The CDR3 contains 14 residues.

The chain couples TRBV6-5 to TRBJ1-2; checking the TCRdb D call of TRBD1 is not possible without DNA. CDR1 MNHEY and CDR2 SVGAGI come from the germline V gene. The CDR3 extends over 19 amino acids. The CDR3 here is CASSYSRPIKGGSNYGYTF.

This chain connects TRBV6-6 to TRBJ2-7; the TRBD2 assignment by TCRdb is unverifiable without DNA. There are 15 residues in the CDR3. Germline V gene sequence: CDR1 MNHNY, CDR2 SVGAGI (reference sequence). CDR3 amino acids: CASSQGLAVTYEQYF.

This clonotype is deemed medium-sized by its frequency. The chain recombines TRBV6-5 with TRBJ1-3. This CDR3 spans 15 amino acids. Germline assignment: CDR1 MNHEY and CDR2 SVGAGI. CDR3 in amino acids: CASSYVGSPGNTIYF.

The chain links TRBV29-1 to TRBJ2-4. CDR1 and CDR2 from the germline V gene are SQVTM and ANQGSEA. The CDR3 consists of 13 residues. The chain's CDR3 is CSVVETTKNIQYF.

V is TRBV7-9 and J is TRBJ2-5; TCRdb names TRBD2, which stays unverified in the absence of DNA. The CDR3 has 12 residues. Germline V lookup: CDR1 SEHNR, CDR2 FQNEAQ (reference sequence). CDR3 amino acids: CATAGGQETQYF.